The rows below give T cell receptor beta chains drawn from one sample of a study of blood T cell repertoires in COVID-19. Sequencing was performed with immunoSEQ multiplex PCR; in TCRdb, only in-frame clones are kept and a portion is missing. The data hold over 200,000 clones, with approximately 82% observed a single time. Sequencing input: PBMCs or T cells enriched from blood (not recorded which). All receptors derive from a man aged 40-49 years who had recovered from COVID-19. Both conserved end residues are part of each CDR3. The D gene is left open where the match is weak. Rows give clone size only sometimes, using once, few, many, or a class for an expanded clone.

D gene,J gene,clone size,V gene,CDR3 DNA,CDR3 protein
NA,TRBJ2-3,NA,TRBV4-1,TGCGCCAGCAGCCAAGTTGGTAGCAGGGTAGGGAATACGCAGTATTTT,CASSQVGSRVGNTQYF
NA,TRBJ1-1,NA,TRBV2,TGTGCCAGCAGGCCAGGGAACACTGAAGCTTTCTTT,CASRPGNTEAFF
NA,TRBJ2-2,NA,TRBV21-1,TGTGCCAGCAGCCTGGGGGGGGACACCGGGGAGCTGTTTTTT,CASSLGGDTGELFF
TRBD1,TRBJ2-7,NA,TRBV28,TGTGCCAGCAGCGGGACAGGCTACGAGCAGTACTTC,CASSGTGYEQYF
NA,TRBJ2-5,NA,TRBV3-1/TRBV3-2,TGTGCCAGCAGCCAGACCGGGGGTCAAGAGACCCAGTACTTC,CASSQTGGQETQYF
TRBD1,TRBJ2-7,NA,TRBV7-6,TGTGCCAGCAGCTTAGTGGGACAGGGGGGCGGCGAGCAGTACTTC,CASSLVGQGGGEQYF
TRBD1,TRBJ1-1,NA,TRBV6-2/TRBV6-3,TGTGCCAGCAGTTCATCGGGACAGGGGAGAACTGAAGCTTTCTTT,CASSSSGQGRTEAFF
TRBD1,TRBJ1-1,NA,TRBV28,TGTGCCAGCAACCGCCCCGGCAGGGGGGAAGCTTTCTTT,CASNRPGRGEAFF
TRBD2,TRBJ2-1,NA,TRBV6-5,TGTGCCAGCAGTCGGGCTAGCGGTAATGAGCAGTTCTTC,CASSRASGNEQFF
NA,TRBJ1-1,NA,TRBV5-1,TGCGCCAGCAGAACCCCGGGGGGGAGTACTGAAGCTTTCTTT,CASRTPGGSTEAFF
NA,TRBJ1-2,few,TRBV29-1,TGCAGCGCCGACCCCGGAGGGGCCCTAGGCTACACCTTC,CSADPGGALGYTF
TRBD1,TRBJ1-1,NA,TRBV18,TGTGCCAGCTCACGGGGACAGGCTACTGAAGCTTTCTTT,CASSRGQATEAFF
NA,TRBJ2-5,NA,TRBV5-6,TGTGCCAGCAGCTCGGGGTCGGCTAGCAGGGAGACCCAGTACTTC,CASSSGSASRETQYF
NA,TRBJ2-6,NA,TRBV24-1,TGTGCCACCAGTGAAACAGGGCTCGGGGCCAACGTCCTGACTTTC,CATSETGLGANVLTF
NA,TRBJ1-4,NA,TRBV7-2,TGTGCCAGCATTCGAGCCCCTGCAACTAATGAAAAACTGTTTTTT,CASIRAPATNEKLFF
TRBD1,TRBJ1-4,NA,TRBV9,TGTGCCAGCAGCGTCGGGACAGGGTGGGAAAAACTGTTTTTT,CASSVGTGWEKLFF
TRBD1,TRBJ2-2,NA,TRBV7-8,TGTGCCAGCAGACCGACAGGGTGGAGCGGGGAGCTGTTTTTT,CASRPTGWSGELFF
NA,TRBJ1-1,NA,TRBV3-1/TRBV3-2,TGTGCCAGCAGCCAAGGGGGAAGAAGGGCAGGAGGCGCTGAAGCTTTCTTT,CASSQGGRRAGGAEAFF
NA,TRBJ2-1,NA,TRBV25-1,TGTGCCAGCAGTTCACAGGCTTATTACTACAATGAGCAGTTCTTC,CASSSQAYYYNEQFF
TRBD1,TRBJ1-3,NA,TRBV25-1,TGTGCCAGCTCCAGGGGGTCCGGAAACACCATATATTTT,CASSRGSGNTIYF
NA,TRBJ1-5,NA,TRBV27,TGTGCCAGCAGTAGATGGGCACGCAATCAGCCCCAGCATTTT,CASSRWARNQPQHF
TRBD2,TRBJ2-7,few,TRBV3-1/TRBV3-2,TGTGCCAGCAGCCTCGGGAGGAACTCCTACGAGCAGTACTTC,CASSLGRNSYEQYF